This T cell receptor (beta chain) was sequenced for a study of T cell changes during pregnancy in multiple sclerosis (dated 2019 in TCRdb). About the study as a whole: Changes in the T cell repertoire over the course of pregnancy were examined in this study in women with multiple sclerosis.

In the case of this clone: Its antigen specificity is not known. No base-level quality is on record; no much larger clone is a single base apart.

The protocol used for the library was the immunoSEQ multiplex PCR assay. TCRdb mirrors the immuneACCESS table, restricted to in-frame sequences. Some clones are absent from its copies; in checked studies, under half trace to an unresolved V gene, and the reason for the others is unknown. The sample table shows tens of thousands of clones, and around 89% are seen once. 0.51% of the sample is taken by the ten largest. The sequence came from a female donor with multiple sclerosis, enrolled in a pregnancy study. The sequenced sample was CD4+ T cells from peripheral blood mononuclear cells, obtained in the first trimester of pregnancy.

CDR3 sequence: CAISVQYEQYF. The bases read TGTGCCATCAGTGTGCAGTACGAGCAGTACTTC. The sequence joins TRBV10-3 to TRBJ2-7; the D gene cannot be named for sure. The germline V gene sets CDR1 to ENHRY and CDR2 to SYGVKD. The germline ends are 5 bases apart after V is trimmed by 4 bases and J by 4 bases. CDR3 length: 11 amino acids, cysteine to phenylalanine. Only CDR3 DNA remains: 33 bases, in frame from the first base.